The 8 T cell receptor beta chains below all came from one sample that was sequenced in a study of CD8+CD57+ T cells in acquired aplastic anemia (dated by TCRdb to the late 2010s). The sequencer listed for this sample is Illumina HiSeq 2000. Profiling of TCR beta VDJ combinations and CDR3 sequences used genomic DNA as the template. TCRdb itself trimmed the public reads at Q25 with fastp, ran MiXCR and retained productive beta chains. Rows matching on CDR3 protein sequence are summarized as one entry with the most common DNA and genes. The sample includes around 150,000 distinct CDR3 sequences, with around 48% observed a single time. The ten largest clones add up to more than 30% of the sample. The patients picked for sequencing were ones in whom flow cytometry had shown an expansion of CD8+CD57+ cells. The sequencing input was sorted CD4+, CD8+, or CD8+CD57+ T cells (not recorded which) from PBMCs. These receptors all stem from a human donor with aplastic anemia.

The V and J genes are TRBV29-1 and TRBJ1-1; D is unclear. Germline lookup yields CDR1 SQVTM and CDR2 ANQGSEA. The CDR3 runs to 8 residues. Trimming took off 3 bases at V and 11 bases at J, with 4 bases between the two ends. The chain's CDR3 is CSVDVAFF. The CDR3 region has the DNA TGCAGCGTTGATGTGGCTTTCTTT.

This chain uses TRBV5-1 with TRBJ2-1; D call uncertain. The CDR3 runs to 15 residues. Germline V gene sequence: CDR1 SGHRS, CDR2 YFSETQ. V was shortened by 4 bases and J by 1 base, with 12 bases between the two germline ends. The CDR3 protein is CASSPEGGSYNEQFF. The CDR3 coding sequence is TGCGCCAGCAGCCCGGAAGGCGGTTCCTACAATGAGCAGTTCTTC.

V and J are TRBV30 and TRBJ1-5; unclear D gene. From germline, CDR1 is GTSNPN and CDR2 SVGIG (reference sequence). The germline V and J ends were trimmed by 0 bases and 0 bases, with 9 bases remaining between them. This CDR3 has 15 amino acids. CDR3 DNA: TGTGCCTGGAGTGTTGGCAGCTATAGCAATCAGCCCCAGCATTTT. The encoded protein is CAWSVGSYSNQPQHF.

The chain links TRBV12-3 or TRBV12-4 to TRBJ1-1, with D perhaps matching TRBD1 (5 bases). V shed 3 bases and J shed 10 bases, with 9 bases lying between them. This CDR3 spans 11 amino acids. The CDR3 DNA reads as TGTGCCAGCAGTTTCGGCAGGGTAGCTTTCTTT. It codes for CASSFGRVAFF.

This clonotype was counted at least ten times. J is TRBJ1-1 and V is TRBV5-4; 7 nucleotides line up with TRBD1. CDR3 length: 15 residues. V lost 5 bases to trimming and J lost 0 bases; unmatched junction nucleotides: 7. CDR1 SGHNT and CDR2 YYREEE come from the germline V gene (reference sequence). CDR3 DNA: TGTGCCAGCAGGAGGGACAGCGCCTTGAACACTGAAGCTTTCTTT. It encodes CASRRDSALNTEAFF.

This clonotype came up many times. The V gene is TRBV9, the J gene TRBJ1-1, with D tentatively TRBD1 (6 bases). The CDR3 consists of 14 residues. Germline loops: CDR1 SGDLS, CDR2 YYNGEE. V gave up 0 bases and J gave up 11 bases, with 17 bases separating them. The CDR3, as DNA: TGTGCCAGCAGCGTAGCTACACAGCCCCAGGGGGCTTTCTTT. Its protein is CASSVATQPQGAFF.

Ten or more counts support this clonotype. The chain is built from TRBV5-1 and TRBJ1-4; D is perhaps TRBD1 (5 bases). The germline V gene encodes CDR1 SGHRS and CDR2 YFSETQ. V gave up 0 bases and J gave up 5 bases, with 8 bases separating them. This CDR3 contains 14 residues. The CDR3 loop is CASSLVTANEKLFF. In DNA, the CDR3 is TGCGCCAGCAGCTTGGTGACAGCAAATGAAAAACTGTTTTTT.

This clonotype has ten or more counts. This chain's CDR3 is CASSKEGADTEAFF. The CDR3 nucleotides are TGTGCCAGTAGTAAGGAGGGAGCGGACACTGAAGCTTTCTTT. J is TRBJ1-1 and V is TRBV19; no clear D. There are 14 residues in the CDR3. Germline CDR1 is LNHDA and CDR2 is SQIVND (reference sequence). Trimming cost V 4 bases and J 3 bases, with 12 bases left between them.